This entry concerns a single TCR beta chain. It lacks a known antigen. Per-base quality was not reported, and no clone a single base away is much larger than it. The same CDR3 arises from other DNA sequences in this sample as well. A single peripheral blood draw of about 120 mL on average was collected from each donor into heparinised tubes. Naive, central memory, regulatory and stem cell-like memory CD4+ T cells were sorted on a BD FACSAria II using a panel including CD45RO, CCR7, CD25, CD127, CD95 and CD27. A purity above 98% was achieved for all sorted populations. PBMCs were isolated immediately by Lymphoprep density gradient centrifugation and stained directly without culture. So that batch effects would be minimized, each experiment stained and sorted samples in pairs, pairing one healthy donor with one patient. The data originate from a study of beta chain features in type 1 diabetes (dated by TCRdb to the late 2010s). Background for the entire study: Patients and healthy donors did not differ in mean age, gender distribution, total cell number or subset yield. A total of around 110,000,000 sorted cells were examined across all samples, and a strong correlation was observed between cell number per subset and RNA yield. In the study, recently diagnosed type 1 diabetes patients and matched healthy donors were compared on the TCRB repertoires of their sorted circulating CD4+ T cell subsets. Whereas all 28 donors provided naive and central memory subsets, regulatory and stem cell-like memory subsets were isolated from just 8 patients and roughly 8 healthy donors. Results the study describes overall, beyond this receptor: HLA sub-analyses involved small numbers of individuals, so any influence of HLA type on TCRB rearrangement remained unresolved. Fewer insertions and more nucleotide deletions at VDJ recombination sites were observed in patients with type 1 diabetes, implying thymic rearrangement abnormalities. Shorter templates might be favored by PCR, yet because patient and control samples were amplified and corrected together, any such skew would affect both groups equally. Naive, central memory and regulatory TCRB repertoires appeared to be more similar among patients than among healthy donors. Sequencing cDNA rather than genomic DNA could over-represent highly expressing activated cells, although activation and CD3 levels did not differ between groups. In all four CD4+ subsets, TCRB CDR3 length was moderately but significantly shorter in type 1 diabetes patients.

The High Capacity cDNA Reverse Transcription Kit was used to reverse transcribe all of the isolated RNA, meaning that expressed TCRB transcripts were what got sequenced. Naive, central memory and regulatory T cell samples underwent deep immunoSEQ sequencing, averaging around 4 million total reads per sample. Sorted cells were lysed in RLT buffer and RNA was extracted with DNase-treated RNeasy Micro or Mini kits, depending on cell number. Each cell subset was processed on its own to prevent cross-contamination, while patient and healthy donor samples were processed together. TCRB sequences were amplified from cDNA with the immunoSEQ multiplex PCR, producing 87-bp fragments spanning the CDR3 region. Sequencing of the amplicons was done on the Illumina HiSeq platform. The authors' pipeline ran thus. PCR bias was corrected computationally using synthetic template baselines, and reads within Hamming distance 2 were collapsed, with unmergeable singletons discarded. Reads were aligned to IMGT to assign V, D and J genes, CDR3 length, and insertions or deletions at six rearrangement sites. Within each subset, clonotype counts were normalized to the number of sorted cells before true diversity and Gini coefficients were calculated with the tcR R package. The overlap coefficient, calculated on TCRB nucleotide sequences, was used to quantify repertoire sharing. Out-of-frame TCRB sequences from naive cells were analyzed as a proxy for the pre-selection repertoire. The clones in this table, taken by TCRdb from immuneACCESS, are in-frame only. Not every clone is retained; where verified, under half of the shortfall comes from an unresolved V gene, and the cause of the rest is unknown. The V and J calls and clone size are taken from that table; D and trimming were inferred from the DNA. In this sample the table shows 620,000 or so clones, 15% to 17% of which occur a single time. The top ten constitute about 0.097% of the sample.

The germline ends are 13 bases apart after V is trimmed by 4 bases and J by 8 bases. The CDR3 sequence holds 13 residues, the cysteine and phenylalanine included. Only the CDR3 part of the read is kept: 39 bases, read in frame from the first base. Reading the germline V gene gives CDR1 SGDLS and CDR2 YYNGEE. Input material: naive CD4+ T cells from blood. The cell subset or site label on this specimen signifies: true naive CD4+ T cells. The rearrangement joined TRBV9 to TRBJ2-1; a tentative D match to TRBD1 spans 6 bases. This receptor was obtained from a man between 18 and 35 years old in good health. DNA sequence: TGTGCCAGCAGCCCGAGGACAGTCGATGAGCAGTTCTTC. It encodes CASSPRTVDEQFF.